This T cell receptor (beta chain) appears in the sequencing data of a study of shared clonotypes between healthy human individuals. Study as a whole: The study drew on two women and a few men aged 18 to 49 as donors. Study-wide points: A generally larger estimated richness was seen in naive subsets than in memory subsets. Among non-shared clonotypes, generation probabilities were lower than among those shared by all four donors.

TCRdb keeps only in-frame clones here, not all; method: immunoSEQ multiplex PCR. The sample shows about 2.2 million clones, around 93% of them seen only once. CD45RO-negative, CCR7-positively selected cells formed the naive CD8 fraction, excluding terminally differentiated effector memory CD45RA+ cells. Worth noting for this clone: The antigen is unknown.

There are 13 residues in the CDR3. V lost 4 bases to trimming and J lost 6 bases, with 13 bases between them. Germline CDR1 is SGHDT and CDR2 is YYEEEE. The TCR sequence derives from a man between 18 and 35 years old in good health. Some clones in this sample may be carry-over from other donors' samples. What was sequenced was naive CD8+ T cells from PBMCs. This chain links TRBV5-6 with TRBJ1-2, with a tentative D call TRBD1 (5 bases). CDR3 in DNA: TGTGCCAGCAGCGGCCAGGGTTCGAATGGCTACACCTTC. Protein: CASSGQGSNGYTF.